This T cell receptor (beta chain) was observed in a study of response to subunit inactivated influenza vaccine. MiXCR, applied by TCRdb to the RT-PCR reads, yields one record per CDR3 protein. This sample carries under 200,000 distinct CDR3 sequences, less than 15% of them seen once, and the ten largest clones take over 25%. CDR3 length equals 15 residues. The germline gives CDR1 SGHVS, CDR2 FNYEAQ. Trimming took off 4 bases at V and 3 bases at J, with 13 bases between the two ends. This sample was also put to use in a study of T cells expressing NK-cell markers. Per that study: The authors generated TCR beta cDNA through 5'RACE template switching with UMIs. Obtained from sorted CD3+CD56+NKG2C+, CD3+CD56+NKG2C- and CD3+CD56-NKG2C+ T cells were the TCR beta repertoires. HCMV seropositivity characterized seven of the eight sequenced donors, and seronegativity one. Roughly 1.0-7.0% of CD8+ T cells in over 5 donors belonged to dominant NKG2C+ clonotypes. Uncertainty persisted over the HCMV specificity of expanded NKG2C+ T cell clones.

The TCR was taken from a man aged 50 to 59 who received an inactivated influenza vaccine. This specimen consisted of CD8+ T cells sorted from PBMCs, obtained roughly 13 days after vaccination. This sequence joins TRBV7-6 and TRBJ2-1; no reliable D call. Here the CDR3 reads CASSSHQAHYNEQFF. CDR3 nucleotide sequence: TGTGCCAGCAGCTCCCATCAGGCACACTACAATGAGCAGTTCTTC.